One sample yielded the 4 T cell receptor beta chains listed below, sequenced in a study of blood T cell repertoires in COVID-19. Libraries were prepared by immunoSEQ multiplex PCR; TCRdb keeps only in-frame clonotypes and omits some of them. The sample holds 300,000 to 450,000 clones; approximately 86% are singletons and the top ten take 3%. The sequenced sample consisted of peripheral blood. The origin of the receptors is a human donor in a cohort sampled during active COVID-19.

The chain carries TRBV6-1 and TRBJ1-2; 9 bases agree with TRBD1. CDR1 and CDR2 (germline): MNHNS, SASEGT. The CDR3 consists of 15 residues. The trim removed 1 base at V and 8 bases at J, leaving 8 bases unmatched. The CDR3 sequence is CASSEVGDREEGYTF. DNA for the CDR3: TGTGCCAGCAGTGAAGTTGGGGACAGGGAAGAAGGCTACACCTTC.

This clone was recorded once. This chain joins TRBV3-1 (or the pseudogene TRBV3-2) and TRBJ2-7; 7 nucleotides align to TRBD2. The trim removed 1 base at V and 7 bases at J, leaving 4 bases unmatched. The CDR3 runs 13 residues. Per the germline V gene, CDR1 is LGHDT and CDR2 is YNNKEL (reference sequence). CDR3 in DNA: TGTGCCAGCAGCCAAGCCCCCGGGAGGGAGCAGTACTTC. This codes for CASSQAPGREQYF.

The J gene is TRBJ2-1, the V gene TRBV19, with D maybe TRBD2 (6 bases). CDR1 LNHDA and CDR2 SQIVND come from the germline V gene (reference sequence). Trimming removed 10 bases from V and 1 base from J, with 17 bases in between. This CDR3 has 15 residues. DNA for the CDR3: TGTGCCATCTCGTTGGGGGGACTTTCCTACAATGAGCAGTTCTTC. This codes for CAISLGGLSYNEQFF.

The chain couples TRBV20-1 to TRBJ1-1; D unclear. Trimming removed 3 bases from V and 3 bases from J, with 11 bases in between. The CDR3 is 13 residues long. In germline, CDR1 is DFQATT, CDR2 SNEGSKA (reference sequence). The CDR3 here is CSASIPGYTEAFF. CDR3 bases: TGCAGTGCTAGTATCCCGGGGTACACTGAAGCTTTCTTT.